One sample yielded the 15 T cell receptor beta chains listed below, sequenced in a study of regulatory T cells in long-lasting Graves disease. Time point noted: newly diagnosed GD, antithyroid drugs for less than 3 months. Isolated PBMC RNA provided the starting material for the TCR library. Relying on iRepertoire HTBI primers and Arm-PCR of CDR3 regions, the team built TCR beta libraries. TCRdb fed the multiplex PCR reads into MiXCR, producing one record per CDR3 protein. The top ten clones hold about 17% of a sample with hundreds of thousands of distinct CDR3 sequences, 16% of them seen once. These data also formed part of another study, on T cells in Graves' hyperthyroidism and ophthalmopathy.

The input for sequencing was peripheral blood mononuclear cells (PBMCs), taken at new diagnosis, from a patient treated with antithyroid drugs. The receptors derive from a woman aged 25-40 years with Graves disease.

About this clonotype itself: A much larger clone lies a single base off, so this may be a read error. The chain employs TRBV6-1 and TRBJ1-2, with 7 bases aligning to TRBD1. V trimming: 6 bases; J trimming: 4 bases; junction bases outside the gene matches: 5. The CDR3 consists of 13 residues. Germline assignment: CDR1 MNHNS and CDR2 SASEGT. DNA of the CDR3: TGTGCCAGCAGCGACAGGGACCGCTATGGCTACACCTTC. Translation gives CASSDRDRYGYTF.

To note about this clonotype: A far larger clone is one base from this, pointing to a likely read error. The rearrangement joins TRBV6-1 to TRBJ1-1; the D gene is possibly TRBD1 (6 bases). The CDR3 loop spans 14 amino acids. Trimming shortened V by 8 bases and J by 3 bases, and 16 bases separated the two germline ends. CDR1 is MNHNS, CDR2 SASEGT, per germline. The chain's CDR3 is CASEAPGQDTEAFF. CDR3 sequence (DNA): TGTGCCAGCGAAGCTCCGGGACAAGACACTGAAGCTTTCTTT.

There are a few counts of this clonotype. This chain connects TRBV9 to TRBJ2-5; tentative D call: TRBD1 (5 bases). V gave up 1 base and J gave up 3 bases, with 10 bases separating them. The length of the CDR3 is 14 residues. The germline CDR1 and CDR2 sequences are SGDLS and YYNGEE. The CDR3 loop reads CASSVQGSEETQYF. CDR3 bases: TGTGCCAGCAGCGTACAGGGATCCGAAGAGACCCAGTACTTC.

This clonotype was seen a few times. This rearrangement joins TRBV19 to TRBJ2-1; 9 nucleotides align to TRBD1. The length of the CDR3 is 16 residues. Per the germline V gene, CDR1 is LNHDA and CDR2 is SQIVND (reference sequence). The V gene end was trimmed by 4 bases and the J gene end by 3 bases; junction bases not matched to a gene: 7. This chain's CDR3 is CASSTPRTGDYNEQFF. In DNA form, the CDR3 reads TGTGCCAGTAGTACTCCAAGGACAGGGGACTACAATGAGCAGTTCTTC.

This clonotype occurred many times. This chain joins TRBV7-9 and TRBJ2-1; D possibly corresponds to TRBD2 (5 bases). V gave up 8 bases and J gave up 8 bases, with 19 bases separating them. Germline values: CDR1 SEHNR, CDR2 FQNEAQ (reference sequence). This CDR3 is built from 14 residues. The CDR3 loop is CASSGLRSGDEQFF. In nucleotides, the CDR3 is TGTGCCAGCTCGGGTCTTAGGAGCGGCGATGAGCAGTTCTTC.

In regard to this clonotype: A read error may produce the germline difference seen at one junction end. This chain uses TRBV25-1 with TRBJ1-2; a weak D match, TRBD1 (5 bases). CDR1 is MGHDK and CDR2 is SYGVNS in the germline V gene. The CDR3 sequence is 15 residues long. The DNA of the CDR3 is TGTGCCGGCAGTGAATTTAGGGGCGACAGTGATGGCTACACCTTC. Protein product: CAGSEFRGDSDGYTF.

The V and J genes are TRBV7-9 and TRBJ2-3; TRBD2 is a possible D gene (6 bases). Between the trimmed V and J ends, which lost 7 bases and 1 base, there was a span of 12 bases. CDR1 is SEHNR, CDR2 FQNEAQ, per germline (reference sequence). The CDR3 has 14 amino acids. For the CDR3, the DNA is TGTGCCAGCATCAATCGCGGGGGCACAGATACGCAGTATTTT. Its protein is CASINRGGTDTQYF.

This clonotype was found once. In DNA form, the CDR3 reads TGTGCCAGCAGCCTCGCACTAGCGGGAGATTTGGGTGAGCAGTTCTTC. Its translation: CASSLALAGDLGEQFF. V gene TRBV7-2 combines with J gene TRBJ2-1; 11 bases are a match to TRBD2. CDR3 length: 16 amino acids. V dropped 5 bases and J dropped 9; count of bases not matched to a gene: 12. Germline values: CDR1 SGHTA, CDR2 FQGNSA.

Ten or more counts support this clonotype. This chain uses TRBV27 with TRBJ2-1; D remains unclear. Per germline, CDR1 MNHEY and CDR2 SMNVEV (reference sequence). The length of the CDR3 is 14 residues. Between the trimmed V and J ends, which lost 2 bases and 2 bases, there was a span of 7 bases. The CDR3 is CASSLAPAYNEQFF. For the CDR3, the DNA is TGTGCCAGCAGTTTAGCGCCCGCCTACAATGAGCAGTTCTTC.

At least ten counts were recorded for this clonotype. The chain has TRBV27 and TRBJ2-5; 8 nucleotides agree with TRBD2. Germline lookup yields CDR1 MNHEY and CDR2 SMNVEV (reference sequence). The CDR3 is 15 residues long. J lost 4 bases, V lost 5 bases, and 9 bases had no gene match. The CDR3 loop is CASSLQAGGGETQYF. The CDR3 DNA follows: TGTGCCAGCAGTCTCCAAGCCGGGGGGGGAGAGACCCAGTACTTC.

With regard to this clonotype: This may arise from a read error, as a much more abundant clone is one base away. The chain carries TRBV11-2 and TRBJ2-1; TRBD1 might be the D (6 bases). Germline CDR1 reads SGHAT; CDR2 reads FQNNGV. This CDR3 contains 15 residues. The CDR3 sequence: CASSLARGRPNEQLF. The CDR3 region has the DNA TGTGCCAGCAGCTTAGCCAGGGGACGACCCAATGAGCAGCTCTTC.

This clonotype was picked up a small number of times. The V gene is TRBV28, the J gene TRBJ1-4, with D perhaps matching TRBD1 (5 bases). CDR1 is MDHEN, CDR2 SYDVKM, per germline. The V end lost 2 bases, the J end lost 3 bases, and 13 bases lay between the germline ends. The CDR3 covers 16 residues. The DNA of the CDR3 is TGTGCCAGCAGTTTACGGCAGTGGGGCTCTAATGAAAAACTGTTTTTT. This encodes CASSLRQWGSNEKLFF.

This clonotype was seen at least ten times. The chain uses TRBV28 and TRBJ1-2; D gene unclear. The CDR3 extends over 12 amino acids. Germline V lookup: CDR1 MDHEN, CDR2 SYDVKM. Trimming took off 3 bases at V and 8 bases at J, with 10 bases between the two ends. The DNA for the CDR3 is TGTGCCAGCAGTTTTTCAAACTGGGGCTACACCTTC. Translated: CASSFSNWGYTF.

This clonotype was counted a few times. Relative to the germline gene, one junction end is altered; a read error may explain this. This CDR3 reads CASTYVDNSGNTIYF. The CDR3 region has the DNA TGTGCCAGCACTTACGTGGACAACTCTGGAAACACCATATATTTT. V gene TRBV6-2 or TRBV6-3 combines with J gene TRBJ1-3, with a weak D call TRBD1 (5 bases). Germline V lookup: CDR1 MNHEY, CDR2 SVGEGT. CDR3 size: 15 residues.

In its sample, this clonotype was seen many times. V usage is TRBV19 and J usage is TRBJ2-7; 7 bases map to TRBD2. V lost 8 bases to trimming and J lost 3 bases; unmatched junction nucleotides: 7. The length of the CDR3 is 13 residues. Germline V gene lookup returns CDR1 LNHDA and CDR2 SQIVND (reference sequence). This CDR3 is CASARREDYEQYF. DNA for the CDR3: TGTGCCAGTGCGCGTCGGGAGGACTACGAGCAGTACTTC.